Presented here are 22 T cell receptor beta chains from one specimen sequenced in a study of technical replicates of blood from a few donors. TCRdb's table, derived via immunoSEQ multiplex PCR, lists solely in-frame clones and lacks some. The sample lists roughly 92,000 clones; around 96% were seen once. Sequenced input: T cells isolated from PBMCs. These receptors were taken from a human donor in good health.

The rearrangement joins TRBV11-2 to TRBJ2-7; 7 nucleotides line up with TRBD2. Germline assignment: CDR1 SGHAT and CDR2 FQNNGV. The CDR3 sequence is 15 residues long. V dropped 6 bases and J dropped 1; count of bases not matched to a gene: 9. CDR3: CASRLPGLVSYEQYF. CDR3 DNA: TGTGCCAGCAGGCTTCCAGGACTAGTATCCTACGAGCAGTACTTC.

V and J are TRBV19 and TRBJ2-5, with D tentatively TRBD2 (5 bases). V lost 4 bases and J 3 bases, leaving 15 bases between the germline ends. The CDR3 is 15 residues long. Germline V gene lookup returns CDR1 LNHDA and CDR2 SQIVND (reference sequence). The CDR3 coding sequence is TGTGCCAGTAGTAACGGCGGGCAGGCGAAAGAGACCCAGTACTTC. Protein: CASSNGGQAKETQYF.

This clone appeared a single time. The chain joins TRBV29-1 to TRBJ2-2, with a possible D match to TRBD1 (6 bases). The V end lost 0 bases, the J end lost 4 bases, and 9 bases lay between the germline ends. Germline CDR1 reads SQVTM; CDR2 reads ANQGSEA. The CDR3 runs to 14 residues. As DNA, the CDR3 is TGCAGCGTTGAAGAAGGACAGAGCACCGGGGAGCTGTTTTTT. Translating it yields CSVEEGQSTGELFF.

The chain combines TRBV5-4 with TRBJ1-3; 7 bases agree with TRBD1. In germline, CDR1 is SGHNT, CDR2 YYREEE (reference sequence). The CDR3 consists of 13 residues. J gave up 4 bases and V 4 bases, and 2 bases lay outside the gene matches. Written as DNA, the CDR3 is TGTGCCAGCAGCGTGGACAGGGGAAACACCATATATTTT. Protein sequence: CASSVDRGNTIYF.

V usage is TRBV5-1 and J usage is TRBJ2-1; 9 positions agree with TRBD2. V was clipped by 2 bases and J by 1 base; unmatched bases: 4. This CDR3 has 16 residues. Germline assignment: CDR1 SGHRS and CDR2 YFSETQ. CDR3 in DNA: TGCGCCAGCAGCTTACCGGGACTAGCATCCTACAATGAGCAGTTCTTC. Amino acid sequence: CASSLPGLASYNEQFF.

This rearrangement joins TRBV6-5 to TRBJ2-7, with a tentative D call TRBD2 (5 bases). This CDR3 is 14 amino acids long. Germline lookup yields CDR1 MNHEY and CDR2 SVGAGI. With 7 bases removed from V and 2 bases from J, the gap between germline ends came to 15 bases. This chain's CDR3 is CASNGEKVTYEQYF. The CDR3 DNA is TGTGCCAGCAATGGGGAGAAGGTAACCTACGAGCAGTACTTC.

This clone was recorded once. The chain has TRBV7-9 and TRBJ1-4, with TRBD1 as a possible D gene (6 bases). V shed 5 bases and J shed 4 bases, with 11 bases lying between them. The CDR3 spans 14 residues. Per germline, CDR1 SEHNR and CDR2 FQNEAQ (reference sequence). CDR3 loop: CASSLGHLNEKLFF. CDR3 sequence (DNA): TGTGCCAGCAGCCTGGGACACCTTAATGAAAAACTGTTTTTT.

This chain joins TRBV27 and TRBJ2-7, with 11 nucleotides matching TRBD1. The CDR3 is made up of 15 amino acids. V gave up 3 bases and J gave up 4 bases; unmatched junction bases: 5. CDR1 is MNHEY, CDR2 SMNVEV, per germline (reference sequence). The CDR3 nucleotides read TGTGCCAGCAGTTTTTTCGGACAGGGGGCTTACGAGCAGTACTTC. Protein product: CASSFFGQGAYEQYF.

The chain couples TRBV5-8 to TRBJ2-3; TRBD1 aligns across 8 bases. The CDR3 length is 15 residues. Germline V gene data show CDR1 as SGHTS and CDR2 as YDEGEE. V was clipped by 4 bases and J by 2 bases; unmatched bases: 6. The CDR3 DNA sequence: TGTGCCAGCAGCACCGGACAGGGCCCCACAGATACGCAGTATTTT. Protein product: CASSTGQGPTDTQYF. Full variable domain (remainder filled in from reference TRBV5-8 and TRBJ2-3): EAGVTQSPTHLIKTRGQQATLRCSPISGHTSVYWYQQALGLGLQFLLWYDEGEERNRGNFPPRFSGRQFPNYSSELNVNALELEDSALYLCASSTGQGPTDTQYFGPGTRLTVL.

The chain couples TRBV7-9 to TRBJ2-2, with 9 positions matching TRBD2. J lost 3 bases, V lost 3 bases, and 2 bases had no gene match. The CDR3 consists of 15 residues. The germline V gene has CDR1 SEHNR and CDR2 FQNEAQ (reference sequence). CDR3 loop: CASSFASGDTGELFF. The CDR3 bases are TGTGCCAGCAGCTTTGCTAGCGGGGACACCGGGGAGCTGTTTTTT.

The V call is TRBV27, the J call TRBJ2-7; 10 nucleotides match TRBD2. Trimming at V came to 4 bases and at J to 4 bases, leaving 10 bases not matched to a gene. CDR1 and CDR2 from the germline V gene are MNHEY and SMNVEV (reference sequence). This CDR3 is 16 amino acids long. The CDR3 coding sequence is TGTGCCAGCAGTTCTGGCAGGGCTAGCGGGAGATACGAGCAGTACTTC. It encodes CASSSGRASGRYEQYF.

The chain carries TRBV5-1 and TRBJ1-2; 9 positions match TRBD1. The CDR3 covers 14 residues. Germline CDR1 and CDR2: SGHRS and YFSETQ. The junction had 1 base not matched to a gene; V was cut back by 0 bases and J by 4 bases. As DNA, the CDR3 is TGCGCCAGCAGCTTGGACAGGGGGCCCTATGGCTACACCTTC. This sequence encodes CASSLDRGPYGYTF.

This chain uses TRBV18 with TRBJ2-1, with TRBD1 matching 8 bases. This CDR3 is 16 amino acids long. Germline CDR1 and CDR2: KGHSH and LQKENI. The J segment lost 4 bases and the V segment lost 2 bases, leaving 7 bases of the junction unmatched. The CDR3 protein is CASSPMGQGAYNEQFF. Written as DNA, the CDR3 is TGTGCCAGCTCACCAATGGGTCAGGGGGCATACAATGAGCAGTTCTTC.

The chain uses TRBV28 and TRBJ1-1; 7 nucleotides agree with TRBD1. CDR1 MDHEN and CDR2 SYDVKM come from the germline V gene. Trimming cost V 6 bases and J 10 bases; bases outside gene matches: 2. This CDR3 region has 10 residues. This CDR3 is CASRGGVAFF. CDR3 nucleotide sequence: TGTGCCAGCAGAGGGGGCGTAGCTTTCTTT.

The chain carries TRBV27 and TRBJ2-3; D is undetermined. CDR3 length equals 15 residues. Trimming took off 2 bases at V and 4 bases at J, with 13 bases between the two ends. Looked up from germline, CDR1 is MNHEY and CDR2 is SMNVEV (reference sequence). This CDR3 reads CASSLGPETADTQYF. DNA for the CDR3: TGTGCCAGCAGTTTAGGCCCCGAAACAGCAGATACGCAGTATTTT.

The chain has TRBV30 and TRBJ2-2, with 7 bases identical to TRBD2. This CDR3 has 15 amino acids. V shed 1 base, J shed 4 bases, and the junction held 6 bases outside the gene matches. Per germline, CDR1 GTSNPN and CDR2 SVGIG (reference sequence). The DNA for the CDR3 is TGTGCCTGGAGTGATACTAGCGTTCGCACCGGGGAGCTGTTTTTT. This encodes CAWSDTSVRTGELFF.

The J gene is TRBJ2-7, the V gene TRBV12-2; no DNA check was done on the table's D call, TRBD2. TRBV12-2 is a documented pseudogene. The CDR3 has 21 residues. Written as DNA, the CDR3 is TGTGCAAGTCGCTCCGGGACTAGCGGGAAGGGAGTAGTTAGGCTGTTCGACGAGCAGTACTTC. Its translation: CASRSGTSGKGVVRLFDEQYF.

Regarding this clone: A read error may produce the germline difference seen at one junction end. V gene TRBV6-5 combines with J gene TRBJ1-2, with a possible D match to TRBD1 (5 bases). The length of the CDR3 is 14 residues. In germline, CDR1 is MNHEY, CDR2 SVGAGI. CDR3 in amino acids: CASSNSPGHYGYTF. The CDR3 DNA reads TGTGCCAGCAGTAACTCACCAGGGCACTATGGCTACACCTTC.

This chain joins TRBV5-1 and TRBJ2-3, with unresolved D. Germline CDR1 reads SGHRS; CDR2 reads YFSETQ. The CDR3 loop spans 14 amino acids. Trimming cost V 4 bases and J 1 base, with 10 bases left between them. CDR3 nucleotides: TGCGCCAGCAGCCCCCCGGTGCGCACAGATACGCAGTATTTT. Translated: CASSPPVRTDTQYF.

The chain links TRBV9 to TRBJ2-2; 9 bases are shared with TRBD1. The germline CDR1 and CDR2 sequences are SGDLS and YYNGEE. With 1 base clipped from V and 0 bases from J, the junction kept 4 bases outside the gene matches. This CDR3 has 17 amino acids. The CDR3 DNA follows: TGTGCCAGCAGCGTATATAGGGACAGGGCGAACACCGGGGAGCTGTTTTTT. It is translated as CASSVYRDRANTGELFF.

The chain joins TRBV6-5 to TRBJ2-7; the D is unclear. The CDR3 is 13 amino acids. Trimming removed 2 bases from V and 2 bases from J, with 7 bases in between. The germline V gene encodes CDR1 MNHEY and CDR2 SVGAGI. CDR3 amino acids: CASSYELPYEQYF. The CDR3 DNA reads TGTGCCAGCAGTTACGAACTACCCTACGAGCAGTACTTC.

The rearrangement links TRBV7-8 to TRBJ2-7; 9 positions match TRBD2. From germline, CDR1 is SGHVS and CDR2 FQNEAQ. CDR3 size: 17 residues. The V segment lost 4 bases and the J segment 2 bases; nucleotides outside the gene matches: 12. In DNA form, the CDR3 reads TGTGCCAGCAGCTCCCTTCGGGGTGTAGCGGGAGCCTACGAGCAGTACTTC. Translating gives CASSSLRGVAGAYEQYF. Full variable domain (rest looked up from reference TRBV7-8 and TRBJ2-7): GAGVSQSPRYKVAKRGQDVALRCDPISGHVSLFWYQQALGQGPEFLTYFQNEAQLDKSGLPSDRFFAERPEGSVSTLKIQRTQQEDSAVYLCASSSLRGVAGAYEQYFGPGTRLTVT.